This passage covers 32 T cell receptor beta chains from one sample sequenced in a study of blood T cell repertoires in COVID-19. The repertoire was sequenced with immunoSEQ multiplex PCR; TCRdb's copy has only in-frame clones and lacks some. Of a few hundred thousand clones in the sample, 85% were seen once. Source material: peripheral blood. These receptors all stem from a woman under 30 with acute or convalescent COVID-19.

CDR3 nucleotides: TGTGCCAGCAGTTACGGTGGAGATAGCAATCAGCCCCAGCATTTT. It encodes CASSYGGDSNQPQHF. The V call is TRBV6-5, the J call TRBJ1-5; unclear D gene. Trimming stripped 2 bases from V and 0 bases from J, with 8 bases between. The CDR3 runs to 15 residues. CDR1 and CDR2 (germline): MNHEY, SVGAGI.

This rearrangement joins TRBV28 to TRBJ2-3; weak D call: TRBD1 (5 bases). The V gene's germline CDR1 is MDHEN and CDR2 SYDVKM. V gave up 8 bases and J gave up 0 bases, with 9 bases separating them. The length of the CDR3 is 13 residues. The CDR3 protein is CASGRASTDTQYF. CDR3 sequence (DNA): TGTGCCAGCGGCAGGGCTAGCACAGATACGCAGTATTTT.

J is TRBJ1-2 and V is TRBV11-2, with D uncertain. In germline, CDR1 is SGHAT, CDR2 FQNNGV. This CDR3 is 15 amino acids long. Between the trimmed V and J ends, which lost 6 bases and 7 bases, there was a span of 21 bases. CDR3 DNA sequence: TGTGCCAGCAGGGGCTTTCGACCCGATTTAGGTGGCTACACCTTC. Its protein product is CASRGFRPDLGGYTF.

The CDR3 sequence is CASSEGTSGDNEQFF. The CDR3 DNA reads TGTGCCAGCAGTGAAGGGACTAGCGGGGACAATGAGCAGTTCTTC. The chain employs TRBV6-4 and TRBJ2-1, with 13 bases identical to TRBD2. CDR1 and CDR2 from the germline V gene are MRHNA and SNTAGT. After removal of 3 bases from V and 5 bases from J, the junction contained 1 base not matched to a gene. The CDR3 has 15 amino acids.

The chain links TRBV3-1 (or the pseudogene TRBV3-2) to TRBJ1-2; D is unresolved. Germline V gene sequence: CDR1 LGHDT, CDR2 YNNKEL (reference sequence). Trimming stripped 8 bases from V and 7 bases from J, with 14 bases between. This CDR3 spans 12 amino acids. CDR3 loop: CASLHRGAGYTF. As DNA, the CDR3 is TGTGCCAGCCTCCACCGGGGTGCTGGCTACACCTTC.

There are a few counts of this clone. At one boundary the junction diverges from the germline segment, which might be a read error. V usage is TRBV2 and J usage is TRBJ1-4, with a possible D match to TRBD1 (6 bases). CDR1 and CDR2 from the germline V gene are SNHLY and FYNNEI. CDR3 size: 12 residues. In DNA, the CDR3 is TGTGCCAGCAGTGAAGTGGACAGCCCAATTACTTTT. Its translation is CASSEVDSPITF.

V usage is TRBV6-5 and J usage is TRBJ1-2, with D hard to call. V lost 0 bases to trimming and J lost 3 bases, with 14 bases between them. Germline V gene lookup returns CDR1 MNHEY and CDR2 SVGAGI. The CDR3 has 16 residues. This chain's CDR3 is CASSYSPGNSHYGYTF. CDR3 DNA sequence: TGTGCCAGCAGTTACTCTCCGGGGAACTCGCACTATGGCTACACCTTC.

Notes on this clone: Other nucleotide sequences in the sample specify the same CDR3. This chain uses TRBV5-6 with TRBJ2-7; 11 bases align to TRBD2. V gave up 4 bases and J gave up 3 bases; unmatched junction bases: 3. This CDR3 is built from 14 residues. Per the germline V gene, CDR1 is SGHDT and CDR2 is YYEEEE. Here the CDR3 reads CASSPGTSGYEQYF. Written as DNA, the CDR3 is TGTGCCAGCAGCCCGGGGACTAGCGGCTACGAGCAGTACTTC.

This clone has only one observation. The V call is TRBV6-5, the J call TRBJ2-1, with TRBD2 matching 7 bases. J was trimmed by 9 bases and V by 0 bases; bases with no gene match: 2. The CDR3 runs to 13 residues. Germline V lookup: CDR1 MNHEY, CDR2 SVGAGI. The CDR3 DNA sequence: TGTGCCAGCAGTTACTCGGGGGAGGGTGAGCAGTTCTTC. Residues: CASSYSGEGEQFF.

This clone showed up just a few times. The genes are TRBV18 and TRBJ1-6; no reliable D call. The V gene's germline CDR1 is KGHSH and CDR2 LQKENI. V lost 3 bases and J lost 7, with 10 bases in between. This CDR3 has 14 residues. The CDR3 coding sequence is TGTGCCAGCTCACCCGGAGGGAAGAATTCACCCCTCCACTTT. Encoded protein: CASSPGGKNSPLHF.

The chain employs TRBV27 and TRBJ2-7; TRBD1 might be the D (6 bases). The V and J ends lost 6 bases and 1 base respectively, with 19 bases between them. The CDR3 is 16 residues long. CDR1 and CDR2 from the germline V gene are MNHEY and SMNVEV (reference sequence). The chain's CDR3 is CASSHRQDLSSYEQYF. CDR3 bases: TGTGCCAGCAGCCATAGACAGGATCTGTCTTCCTACGAGCAGTACTTC.

CDR3 loop: CASSPTESYGYTF. CDR3 nucleotide sequence: TGTGCCAGCAGTCCGACGGAGAGCTATGGCTACACCTTC. J is TRBJ1-2 and V is TRBV6-6; D not resolved. The V end was cut by 5 bases, the J end by 4 bases, with 11 bases between. The germline gives CDR1 MNHNY, CDR2 SVGAGI (reference sequence). This CDR3 comprises 13 residues.

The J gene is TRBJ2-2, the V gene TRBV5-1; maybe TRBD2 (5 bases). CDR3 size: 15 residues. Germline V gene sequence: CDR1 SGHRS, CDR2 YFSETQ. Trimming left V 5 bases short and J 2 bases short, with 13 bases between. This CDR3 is CASSTRTGNTGELFF. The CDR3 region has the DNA TGCGCCAGCAGTACACGGACGGGAAACACCGGGGAGCTGTTTTTT.

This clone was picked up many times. The CDR3 region has the DNA TGTGCCAGTAGTAACTCCCGGGACAGGCAGTACGAGCAGTACTTC. It translates to CASSNSRDRQYEQYF. The chain recombines TRBV19 with TRBJ2-7; 8 bases are shared with TRBD1. Trimming removed 4 bases from V and 4 bases from J; junction bases left unmatched: 9. CDR1 LNHDA and CDR2 SQIVND come from the germline V gene (reference sequence). The CDR3 runs 15 residues.

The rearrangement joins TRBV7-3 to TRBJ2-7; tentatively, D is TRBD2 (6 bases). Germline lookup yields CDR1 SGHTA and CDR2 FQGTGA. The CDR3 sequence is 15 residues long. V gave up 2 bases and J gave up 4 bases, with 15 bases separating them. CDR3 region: CASSLGSQEGYEQYF. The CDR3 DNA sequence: TGTGCCAGCAGCTTAGGTTCTCAGGAGGGTTACGAGCAGTACTTC.

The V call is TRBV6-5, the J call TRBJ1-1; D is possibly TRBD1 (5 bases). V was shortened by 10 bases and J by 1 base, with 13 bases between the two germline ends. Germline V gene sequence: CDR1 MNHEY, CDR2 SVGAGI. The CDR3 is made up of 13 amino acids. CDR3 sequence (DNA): TGTGCCAACCGACAGAACGGGAACACTGAAGCTTTCTTT. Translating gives CANRQNGNTEAFF.

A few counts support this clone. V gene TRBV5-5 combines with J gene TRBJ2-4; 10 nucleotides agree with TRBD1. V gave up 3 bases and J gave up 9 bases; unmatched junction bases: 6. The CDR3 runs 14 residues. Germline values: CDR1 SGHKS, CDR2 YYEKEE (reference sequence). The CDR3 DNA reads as TGTGCCAGCAGCTCGGGACAGGGGAAGGCCATTCAGTACTTC. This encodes CASSSGQGKAIQYF.

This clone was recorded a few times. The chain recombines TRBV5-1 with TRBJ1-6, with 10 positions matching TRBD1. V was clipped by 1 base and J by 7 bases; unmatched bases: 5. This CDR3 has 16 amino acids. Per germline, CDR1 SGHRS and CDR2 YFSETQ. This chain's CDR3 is CASSLNPGQGNSPLHF. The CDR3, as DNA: TGCGCCAGCAGCTTGAATCCGGGACAGGGGAATTCACCCCTCCACTTT.

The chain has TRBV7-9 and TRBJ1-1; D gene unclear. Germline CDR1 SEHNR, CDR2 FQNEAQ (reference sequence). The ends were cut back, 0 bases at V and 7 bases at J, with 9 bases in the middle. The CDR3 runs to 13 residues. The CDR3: CASSLAQPGEAFF. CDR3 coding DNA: TGTGCCAGCAGCTTAGCGCAGCCGGGTGAAGCTTTCTTT.

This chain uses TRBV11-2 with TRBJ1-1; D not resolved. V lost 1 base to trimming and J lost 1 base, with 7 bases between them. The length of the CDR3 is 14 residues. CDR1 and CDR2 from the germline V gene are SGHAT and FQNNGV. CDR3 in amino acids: CASSLANRNTEAFF. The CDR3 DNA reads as TGTGCCAGCAGCTTAGCGAACAGGAACACTGAAGCTTTCTTT.

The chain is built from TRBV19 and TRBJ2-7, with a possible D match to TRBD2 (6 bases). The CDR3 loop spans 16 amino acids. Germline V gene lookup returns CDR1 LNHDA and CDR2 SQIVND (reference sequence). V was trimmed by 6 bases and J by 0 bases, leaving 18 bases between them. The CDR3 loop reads CASRRRGTLSSYEQYF. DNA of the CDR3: TGTGCCAGTAGGCGCCGCGGGACTTTGAGCTCCTACGAGCAGTACTTC.

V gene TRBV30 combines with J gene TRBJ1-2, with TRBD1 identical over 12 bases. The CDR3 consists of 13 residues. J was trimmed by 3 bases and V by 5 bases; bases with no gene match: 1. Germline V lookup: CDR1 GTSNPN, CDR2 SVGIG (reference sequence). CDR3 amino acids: CAWGTGGHYGYTF. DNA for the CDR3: TGTGCCTGGGGGACAGGGGGCCACTATGGCTACACCTTC.

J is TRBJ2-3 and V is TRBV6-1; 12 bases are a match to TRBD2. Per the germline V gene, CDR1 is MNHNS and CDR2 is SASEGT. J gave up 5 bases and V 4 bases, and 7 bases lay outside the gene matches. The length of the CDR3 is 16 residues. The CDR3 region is CASSAPSGRAGDTQYF. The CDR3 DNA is TGTGCCAGCAGTGCTCCTAGCGGGAGGGCCGGAGATACGCAGTATTTT.

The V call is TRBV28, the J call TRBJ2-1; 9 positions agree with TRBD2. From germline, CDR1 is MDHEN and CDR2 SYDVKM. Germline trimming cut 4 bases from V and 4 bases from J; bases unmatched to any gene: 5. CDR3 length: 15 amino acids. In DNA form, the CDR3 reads TGTGCCAGCAGTTCGGGACTAGCCGAATACAATGAGCAGTTCTTC. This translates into CASSSGLAEYNEQFF. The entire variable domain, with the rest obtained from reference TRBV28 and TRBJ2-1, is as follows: DVKVTQSSRYLVKRTGEKVFLECVQDMDHENMFWYRQDPGLGLRLIYFSYDVKMKEKGDIPEGYSVSREKKERFSLILESASTNQTSMYLCASSSGLAEYNEQFFGPGTRLTVL.

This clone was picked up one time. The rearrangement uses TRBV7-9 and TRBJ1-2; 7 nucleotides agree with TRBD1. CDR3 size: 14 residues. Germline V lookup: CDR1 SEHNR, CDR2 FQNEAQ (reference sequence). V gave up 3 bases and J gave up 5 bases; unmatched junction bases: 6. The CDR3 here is CASSLGGQNYGYTF. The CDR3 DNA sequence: TGTGCCAGCAGCTTGGGGGGACAGAATTATGGCTACACCTTC.

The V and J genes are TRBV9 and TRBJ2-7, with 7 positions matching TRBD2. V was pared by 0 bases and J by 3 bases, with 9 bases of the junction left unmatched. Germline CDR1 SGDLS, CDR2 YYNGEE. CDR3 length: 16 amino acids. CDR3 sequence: CASSVATGTTLYEQYF. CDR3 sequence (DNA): TGTGCCAGCAGCGTAGCAACCGGGACTACCCTCTACGAGCAGTACTTC.

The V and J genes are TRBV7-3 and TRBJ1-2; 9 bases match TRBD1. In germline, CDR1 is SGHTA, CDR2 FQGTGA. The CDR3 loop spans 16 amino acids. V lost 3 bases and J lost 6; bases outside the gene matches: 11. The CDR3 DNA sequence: TGTGCCAGCAGCTTGATCGTCAGGGACAGGGTAGATGGCTACACCTTC. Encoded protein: CASSLIVRDRVDGYTF.

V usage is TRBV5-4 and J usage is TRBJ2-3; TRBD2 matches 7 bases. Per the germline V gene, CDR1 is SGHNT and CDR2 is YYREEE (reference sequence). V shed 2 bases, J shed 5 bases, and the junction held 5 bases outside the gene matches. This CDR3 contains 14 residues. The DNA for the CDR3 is TGTGCCAGCAGCTTTAAGCGGGACGAAGATACGCAGTATTTT. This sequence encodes CASSFKRDEDTQYF.

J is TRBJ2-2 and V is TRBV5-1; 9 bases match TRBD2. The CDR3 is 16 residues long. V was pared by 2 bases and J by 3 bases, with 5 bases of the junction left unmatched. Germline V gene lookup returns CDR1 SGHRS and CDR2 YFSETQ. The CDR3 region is CASSFAGGPYTGELFF. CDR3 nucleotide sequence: TGCGCCAGCAGCTTCGCGGGGGGGCCGTACACCGGGGAGCTGTTTTTT.

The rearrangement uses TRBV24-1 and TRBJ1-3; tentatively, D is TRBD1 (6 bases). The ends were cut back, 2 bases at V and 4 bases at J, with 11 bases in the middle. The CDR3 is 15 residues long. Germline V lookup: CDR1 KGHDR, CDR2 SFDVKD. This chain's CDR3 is CATSDSSDRGNTIYF. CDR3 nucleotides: TGTGCCACCAGTGATTCTTCCGACAGGGGAAACACCATATATTTT.

CDR3 DNA sequence: TGTGCCAGCAGCCCGGGTGGAGGGACCAATTCACCCCTCCACTTT. Translated, it gives CASSPGGGTNSPLHF. The gene calls are TRBV5-5 and TRBJ1-6; tentative D call: TRBD1 (5 bases). The germline gives CDR1 SGHKS, CDR2 YYEKEE (reference sequence). There are 15 residues in the CDR3. Trimming cost V 4 bases and J 7 bases, with 15 bases left between them.

The CDR3 sequence: CASTRAPPRGFTGELFF. CDR3 nucleotides: TGCGCCAGCACCCGAGCACCTCCCAGGGGATTCACCGGGGAGCTGTTTTTT. The chain joins TRBV5-1 to TRBJ2-2, with D maybe TRBD1 (6 bases). Germline lookup yields CDR1 SGHRS and CDR2 YFSETQ. This CDR3 has 17 amino acids. The ends were cut back, 6 bases at V and 4 bases at J, with 22 bases in the middle. The whole variable domain, filled in from reference TRBV5-1 and TRBJ2-2, reads KAGVTQTPRYLIKTRGQQVTLSCSPISGHRSVSWYQQTPGQGLQFLFEYFSETQRNKGNFPGRFSGRQFSNSRSEMNVSTLELGDSALYLCASTRAPPRGFTGELFFGEGSRLTVL.